Given below is one T cell receptor (beta chain) in context. TCRdb re-analysed the RT-PCR reads in MiXCR, keeping a single row per CDR3 protein. Of more than 550,000 distinct CDR3 sequences in the sample, approximately 15% were seen once. CDR3 size: 14 residues. Germline-derived CDR1 and CDR2 are SQVTM and ANQGSEA. V was pared by 4 bases and J by 2 bases, with 4 bases of the junction left unmatched. The chain carries TRBV29-1 and TRBJ2-3, with 9 bases matching TRBD2. This TCR was recovered from a female donor in good health, serving as a healthy control. Input material: memory CD4+ T cells from blood. The CDR3 region is CSVGLAGLTDTQYF. DNA for the CDR3: TGCAGCGTTGGGCTAGCGGGACTCACAGATACGCAGTATTTT.